This TCR beta chain emerged from a study of identical twins. Study observations and caveats: Within monozygotic twins, out-of-frame TCR alpha sharing was underestimated by the models.

The CDR3 spans 13 residues. V lost 5 bases and J lost 11, with 18 bases in between. Germline V CDR1 and CDR2: DFQATT, SNEGSKA (reference sequence). Each CDR3 protein gets one entry after TCRdb re-called the 5' RACE reads with MiXCR. Counted here are roughly 720,000 distinct CDR3 sequences, 18% occurring once; the ten biggest clones make up around 14%. A remark on this clonotype: What it binds is not known.

This sample was also put to use in a study of T cells expressing NK-cell markers. That study reports: The contribution of dominant NKG2C+ clonotypes to CD8+ T cells in about six donors was roughly 1.0-7.5%. It is unclear if expanded NKG2C-expressing clones target HCMV antigens.

The sequencing input was PBMCs. The receptor comes from a woman aged 18-29 years in good health. The chain recombines TRBV20-1 with TRBJ1-4; the D gene is possibly TRBD1 (6 bases). The DNA for the CDR3 is TGCAGTGCTTCCGAGCCGACAGGTGTGAAACTGTTTTTT. Encoded protein: CSASEPTGVKLFF.